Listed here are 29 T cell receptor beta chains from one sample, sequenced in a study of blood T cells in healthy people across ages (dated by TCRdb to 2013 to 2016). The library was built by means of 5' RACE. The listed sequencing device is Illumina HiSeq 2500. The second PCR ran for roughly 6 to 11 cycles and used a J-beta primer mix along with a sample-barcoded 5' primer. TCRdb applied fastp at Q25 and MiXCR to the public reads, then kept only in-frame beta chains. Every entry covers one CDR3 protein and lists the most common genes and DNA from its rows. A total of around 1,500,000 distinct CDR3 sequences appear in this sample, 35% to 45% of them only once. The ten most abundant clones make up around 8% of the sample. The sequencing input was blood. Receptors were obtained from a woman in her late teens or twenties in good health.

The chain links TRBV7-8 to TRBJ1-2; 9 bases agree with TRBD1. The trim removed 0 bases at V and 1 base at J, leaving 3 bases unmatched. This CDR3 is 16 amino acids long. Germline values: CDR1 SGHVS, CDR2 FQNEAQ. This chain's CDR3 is CASSLAGQGFNYGYTF. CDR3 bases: TGTGCCAGCAGCTTAGCAGGACAGGGGTTTAACTATGGCTACACCTTC.

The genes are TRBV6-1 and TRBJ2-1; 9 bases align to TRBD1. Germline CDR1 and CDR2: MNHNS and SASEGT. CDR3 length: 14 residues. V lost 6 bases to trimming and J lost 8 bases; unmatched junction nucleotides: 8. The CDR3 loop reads CASSPGQGSDEQFF. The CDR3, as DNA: TGTGCCAGCAGCCCGGGACAGGGTTCCGATGAGCAGTTCTTC.

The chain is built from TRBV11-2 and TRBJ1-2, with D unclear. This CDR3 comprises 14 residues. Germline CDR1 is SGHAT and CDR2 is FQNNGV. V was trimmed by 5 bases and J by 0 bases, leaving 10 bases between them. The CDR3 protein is CASSTGNTNYGYTF. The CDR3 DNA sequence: TGTGCCAGCAGCACGGGTAATACTAACTATGGCTACACCTTC.

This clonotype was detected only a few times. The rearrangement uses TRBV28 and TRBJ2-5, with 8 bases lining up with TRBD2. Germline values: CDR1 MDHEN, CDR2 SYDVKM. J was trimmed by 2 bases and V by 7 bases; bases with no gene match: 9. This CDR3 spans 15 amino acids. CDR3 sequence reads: CASTSGGVGQETQYF. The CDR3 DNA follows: TGTGCCAGCACCTCCGGGGGGGTAGGTCAAGAGACCCAGTACTTC.

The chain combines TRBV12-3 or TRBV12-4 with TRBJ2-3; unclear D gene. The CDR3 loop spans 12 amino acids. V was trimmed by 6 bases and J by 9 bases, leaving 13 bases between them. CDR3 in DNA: TGTGCCAGCAGCTCCCACAGTTGGACGCAGTATTTT. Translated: CASSSHSWTQYF.

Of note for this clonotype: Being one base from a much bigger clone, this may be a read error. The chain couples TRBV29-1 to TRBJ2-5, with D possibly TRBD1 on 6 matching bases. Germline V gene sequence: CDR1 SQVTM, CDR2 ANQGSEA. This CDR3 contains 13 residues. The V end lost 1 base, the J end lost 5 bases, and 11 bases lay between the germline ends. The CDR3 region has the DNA TGCAGCGTTGAAGGAGTTAGGGGGGAGACCCAGTACTTC. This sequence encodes CSVEGVRGETQYF.

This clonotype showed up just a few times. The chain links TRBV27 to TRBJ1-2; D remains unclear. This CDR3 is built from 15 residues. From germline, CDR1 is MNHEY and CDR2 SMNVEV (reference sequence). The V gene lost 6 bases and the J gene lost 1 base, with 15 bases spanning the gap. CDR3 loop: CASSTNGLLNYGYTF. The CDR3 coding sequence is TGTGCCAGCAGCACGAACGGACTTCTTAACTATGGCTACACCTTC.

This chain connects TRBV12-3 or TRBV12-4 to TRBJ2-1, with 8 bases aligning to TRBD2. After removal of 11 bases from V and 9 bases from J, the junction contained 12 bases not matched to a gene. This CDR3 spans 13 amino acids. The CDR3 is CAAGGELVGEQFF. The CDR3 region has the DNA TGTGCCGCCGGGGGGGAACTTGTCGGTGAGCAGTTCTTC.

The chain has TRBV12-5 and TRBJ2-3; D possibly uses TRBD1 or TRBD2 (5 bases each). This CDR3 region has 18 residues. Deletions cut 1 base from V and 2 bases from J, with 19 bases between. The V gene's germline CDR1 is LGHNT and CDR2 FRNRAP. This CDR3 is CASGLEGKGRMDTDTQYF. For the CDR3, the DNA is TGTGCTAGTGGTTTGGAGGGGAAGGGGAGAATGGACACAGATACGCAGTATTTT. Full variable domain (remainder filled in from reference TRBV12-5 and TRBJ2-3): DARVTQTPRHKVTEMGQEVTMRCQPILGHNTVFWYRQTMMQGLELLAYFRNRAPLDDSGMPKDRFSAEMPDATLATLKIQPSEPRDSAVYFCASGLEGKGRMDTDTQYFGPGTRLTVL.

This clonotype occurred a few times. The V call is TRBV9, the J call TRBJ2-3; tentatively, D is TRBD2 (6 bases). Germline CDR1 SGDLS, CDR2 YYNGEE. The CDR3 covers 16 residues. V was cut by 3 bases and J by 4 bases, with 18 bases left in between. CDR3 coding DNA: TGTGCCAGCAGCGCGGGAGCTAGCGTAGGCGCAGATACGCAGTATTTT. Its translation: CASSAGASVGADTQYF.

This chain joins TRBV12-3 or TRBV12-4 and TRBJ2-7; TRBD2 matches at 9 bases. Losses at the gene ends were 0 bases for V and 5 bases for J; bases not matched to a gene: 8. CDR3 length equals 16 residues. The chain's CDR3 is CASSLALAGVSHEQYF. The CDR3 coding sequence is TGTGCCAGCAGTTTAGCGTTAGCGGGAGTTTCCCACGAGCAGTACTTC.

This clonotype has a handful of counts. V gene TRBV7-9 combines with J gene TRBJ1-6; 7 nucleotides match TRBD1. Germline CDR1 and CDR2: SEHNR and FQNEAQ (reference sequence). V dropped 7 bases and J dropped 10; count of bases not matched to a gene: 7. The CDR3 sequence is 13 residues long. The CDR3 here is CASTRGDHSPLHF. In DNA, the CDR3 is TGTGCCAGCACCAGGGGGGATCACTCACCCCTCCACTTT.

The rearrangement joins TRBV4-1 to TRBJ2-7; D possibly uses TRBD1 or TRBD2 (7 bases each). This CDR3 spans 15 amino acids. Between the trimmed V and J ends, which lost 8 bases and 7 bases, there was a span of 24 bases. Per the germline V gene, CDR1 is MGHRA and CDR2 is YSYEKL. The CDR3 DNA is TGCGCCAGCGACCAGGGGGAGGGCCCTGGAAATGAGCAGTACTTC. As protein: CASDQGEGPGNEQYF.

The CDR3 loop reads CAISGEGNSNQPQHF. CDR3 sequence (DNA): TGTGCCATCAGTGGTGAAGGGAATAGCAATCAGCCCCAGCATTTT. This chain links TRBV10-3 with TRBJ1-5; D is ambiguous. The germline V gene encodes CDR1 ENHRY and CDR2 SYGVKD. CDR3 length equals 15 residues. V gave up 4 bases and J gave up 0 bases, with 10 bases separating them.

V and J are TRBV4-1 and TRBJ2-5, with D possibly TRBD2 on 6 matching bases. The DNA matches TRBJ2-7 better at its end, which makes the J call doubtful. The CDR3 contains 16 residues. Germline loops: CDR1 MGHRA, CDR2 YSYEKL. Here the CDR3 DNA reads TGCGCCAGCAGCTCCCTCCGCGGACGGGGACTTCACGAGCAGTACTTC. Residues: CASSSLRGRGLHEQYF.

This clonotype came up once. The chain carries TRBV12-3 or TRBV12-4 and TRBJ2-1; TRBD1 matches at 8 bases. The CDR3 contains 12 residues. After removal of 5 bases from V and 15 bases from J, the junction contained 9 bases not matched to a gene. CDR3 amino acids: CASSTRQGIGFF. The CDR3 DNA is TGTGCCAGCAGTACCAGACAGGGGATCGGGTTCTTC.

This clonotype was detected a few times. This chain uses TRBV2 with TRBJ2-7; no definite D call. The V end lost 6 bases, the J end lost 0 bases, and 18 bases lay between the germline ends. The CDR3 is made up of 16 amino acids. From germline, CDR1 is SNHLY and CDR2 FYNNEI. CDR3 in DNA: TGTGCCAGCAGCGCTTATCATTTCTCGGGCTCCTACGAGCAGTACTTC. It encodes CASSAYHFSGSYEQYF. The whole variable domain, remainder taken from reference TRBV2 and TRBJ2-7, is EPEVTQTPSHQVTQMGQEVILRCVPISNHLYFYWYRQILGQKVEFLVSFYNNEISEKSEIFDDQFSVERPDGSNFTLKIRSTKLEDSAMYFCASSAYHFSGSYEQYFGPGTRLTVT.

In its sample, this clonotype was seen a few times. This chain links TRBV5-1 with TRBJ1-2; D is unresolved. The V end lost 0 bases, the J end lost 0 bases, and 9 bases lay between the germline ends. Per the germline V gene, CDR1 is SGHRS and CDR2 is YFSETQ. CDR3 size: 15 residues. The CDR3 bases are TGCGCCAGCAGCTTGGCCTCAGGAACTAACTATGGCTACACCTTC. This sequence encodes CASSLASGTNYGYTF.

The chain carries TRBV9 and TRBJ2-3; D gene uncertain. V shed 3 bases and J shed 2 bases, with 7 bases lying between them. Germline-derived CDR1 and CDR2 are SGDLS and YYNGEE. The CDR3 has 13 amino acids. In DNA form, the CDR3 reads TGTGCCAGCAGCGCACAGAACACAGATACGCAGTATTTT. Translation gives CASSAQNTDTQYF.

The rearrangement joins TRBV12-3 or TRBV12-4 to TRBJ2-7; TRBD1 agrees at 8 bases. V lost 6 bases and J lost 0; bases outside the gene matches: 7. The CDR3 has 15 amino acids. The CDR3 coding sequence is TGTGCCAGCAGAAAGGGACAGGAGAGCTCCTACGAGCAGTACTTC. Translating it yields CASRKGQESSYEQYF.

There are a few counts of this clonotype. This CDR3 is CASSGIYNYGYTF. Written as DNA, the CDR3 is TGTGCCAGCAGCGGCATCTACAACTATGGCTACACCTTC. The gene calls are TRBV5-5 and TRBJ1-2; D is undetermined. Germline loops: CDR1 SGHKS, CDR2 YYEKEE (reference sequence). V was pared by 4 bases and J by 2 bases, with 9 bases between. The CDR3 loop spans 13 amino acids.

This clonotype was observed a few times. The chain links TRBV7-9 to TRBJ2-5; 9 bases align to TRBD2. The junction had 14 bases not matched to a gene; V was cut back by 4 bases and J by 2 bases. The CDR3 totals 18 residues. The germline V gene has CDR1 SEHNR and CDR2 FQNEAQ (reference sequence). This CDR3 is CASSSPWWLAGSQETQYF. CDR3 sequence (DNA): TGTGCCAGCAGCTCCCCTTGGTGGCTAGCGGGGTCGCAAGAGACCCAGTACTTC.

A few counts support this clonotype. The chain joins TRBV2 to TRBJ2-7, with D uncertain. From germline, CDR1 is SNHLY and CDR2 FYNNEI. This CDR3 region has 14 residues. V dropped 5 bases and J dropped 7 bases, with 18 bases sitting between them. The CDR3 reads CASSPAPSPREQYF. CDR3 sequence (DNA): TGTGCCAGCAGTCCCGCACCTAGTCCGAGGGAGCAGTACTTC. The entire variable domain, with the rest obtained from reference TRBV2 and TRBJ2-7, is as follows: EPEVTQTPSHQVTQMGQEVILRCVPISNHLYFYWYRQILGQKVEFLVSFYNNEISEKSEIFDDQFSVERPDGSNFTLKIRSTKLEDSAMYFCASSPAPSPREQYFGPGTRLTVT.

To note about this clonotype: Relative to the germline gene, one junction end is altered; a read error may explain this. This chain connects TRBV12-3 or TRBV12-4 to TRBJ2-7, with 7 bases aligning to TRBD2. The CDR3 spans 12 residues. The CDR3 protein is CVSSRDYNEQYF. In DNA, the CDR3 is TGTGTCAGCAGCCGGGACTACAATGAGCAGTACTTC.

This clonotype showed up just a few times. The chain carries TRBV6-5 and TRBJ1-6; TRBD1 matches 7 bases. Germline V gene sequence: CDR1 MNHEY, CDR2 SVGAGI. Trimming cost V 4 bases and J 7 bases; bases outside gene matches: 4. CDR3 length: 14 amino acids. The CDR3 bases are TGTGCCAGCAGTTCGACAGGGAGGAATTCACCCCTCCACTTT. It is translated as CASSSTGRNSPLHF.

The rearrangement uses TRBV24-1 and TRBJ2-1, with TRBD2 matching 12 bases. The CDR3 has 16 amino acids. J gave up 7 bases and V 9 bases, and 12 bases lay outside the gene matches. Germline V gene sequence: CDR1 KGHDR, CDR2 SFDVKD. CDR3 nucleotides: TGTGCCACCGCCCTTGCTAGCGGGGGGGTAAGTAATGAGCAGTTCTTC. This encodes CATALASGGVSNEQFF.

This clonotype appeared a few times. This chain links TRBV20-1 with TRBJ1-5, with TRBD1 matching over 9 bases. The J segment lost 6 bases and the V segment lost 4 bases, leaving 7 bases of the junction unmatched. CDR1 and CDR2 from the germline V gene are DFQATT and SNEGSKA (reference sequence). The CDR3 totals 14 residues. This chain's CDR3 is CSAIGTGNGQPQHF. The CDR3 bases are TGCAGTGCTATAGGGACAGGGAACGGTCAGCCCCAGCATTTT.

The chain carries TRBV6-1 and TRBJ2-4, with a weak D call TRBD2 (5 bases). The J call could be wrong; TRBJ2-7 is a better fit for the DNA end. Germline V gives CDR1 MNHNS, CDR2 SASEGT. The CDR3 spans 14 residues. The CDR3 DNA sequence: TGTGCCAGTAGAGCTGACCGGGGTAGGTACGAGCAGTACTTC. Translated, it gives CASRADRGRYEQYF.

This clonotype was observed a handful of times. CDR3 coding DNA: TGTGCCACCAGTGATTCGAGTTCGGTCAATGAGCAGTTCTTC. Its translation: CATSDSSSVNEQFF. The rearrangement links TRBV24-1 to TRBJ2-1, with D hard to call. CDR1 is KGHDR and CDR2 is SFDVKD in the germline V gene. Trimming stripped 2 bases from V and 6 bases from J, with 10 bases between. The CDR3 covers 14 residues.